This note documents a single T cell receptor beta chain sequence. Its antigen target is currently unknown. No much larger clone exists at a distance of one base, and base qualities are not known. The immunoSEQ Assay, which relies on bias-controlled multiplex PCR amplification of genomic DNA, was used to profile TCRbeta CDR3 regions. Per the original workflow: To quantify the absolute abundance of each unique TCRbeta CDR3 region, the sequences were collapsed and filtered. Two models were used to test differential abundance: a binomial model (Fisher-equivalent) and a beta-binomial model that adds time-dependent variance fitted from healthy donors. Clones with fewer than 5 combined templates were removed, and differential abundance was called for clones with a Benjamini-Hochberg FDR below 0.01. In the beta-binomial model, variance was expressed as a function of the total template count across the two samples, in the form v = (b*log(k)+a)^2. What TCRdb holds here is the immuneACCESS table cut down to in-frame rearrangements. Part of the clones is not present; checked against another copy, under half of the missing clones reflect an unresolved V gene, and the others are unexplained. The D gene and trimming were derived from the DNA, and the V and J assignments and clone size from that table. The sample table records under 130,000 clones; roughly 91% of these occur just once. The ten largest clones add up to roughly 15% of the sample.

These data originate in a study of identifying expanded T cells in peripheral blood (dated by TCRdb to about 2019). As for the study more broadly: Technical replicates were generated by sequencing separate aliquots of the same genomic DNA pool, with four replicates compared pairwise. Results the study describes overall, beyond this receptor: Variance in clone template counts between approximately 2-week samples significantly increased with total template count across all healthy donors. Across all healthy-donor time intervals, the beta-binomial model significantly cut both the number of clones called differentially abundant and the false-positive rate. It was expected by the authors that biological variance in healthy repertoires might increase further over much longer intervals, such as months to years. Between technical replicates the binomial model flagged roughly 1.1 differentially abundant clones, whereas over roughly two weeks the binomial model flagged about 16.4 and over approximately 4 weeks around 20.

No immune events such as infections were documented for the healthy donors during the collection period. Blood repertoires from healthy donors were used as a training cohort for calibrating time-dependent variance in a beta-binomial model of differential abundance of T-cell clones. The training cohort included around 10 healthy donors, of whom 3 were female and 7 were male. Donor ages ranged from roughly 29 to 64 years, with an average of roughly 46 years. Whole blood was collected from each healthy donor at three time points spaced two weeks apart and obtained from a commercial supplier. For immunosequencing, genomic DNA was extracted from unsorted whole blood. CDR1 and CDR2 are drawn from the germline V gene: MNHEY, SVGAGI. From cysteine to phenylalanine, the CDR3 is 14 amino acids long. Solely the CDR3 DNA is kept, with 42 bases framed from the first base. The trim is 4 bases for V and 7 bases for J, with a gap of 16 bases between the germline ends.

The chain joins TRBV6-5 to TRBJ1-2; TRBD1 might be the D gene, on 5 matching bases. What was sequenced was blood. The clonotype was recovered from a person between 18 and 69 years old in good health. The DNA sequence is as follows: TGTGCCAGCAGTTCCGCTGCGACAGCCCTTGGCTACACCTTC. This sequence encodes CASSSAATALGYTF.